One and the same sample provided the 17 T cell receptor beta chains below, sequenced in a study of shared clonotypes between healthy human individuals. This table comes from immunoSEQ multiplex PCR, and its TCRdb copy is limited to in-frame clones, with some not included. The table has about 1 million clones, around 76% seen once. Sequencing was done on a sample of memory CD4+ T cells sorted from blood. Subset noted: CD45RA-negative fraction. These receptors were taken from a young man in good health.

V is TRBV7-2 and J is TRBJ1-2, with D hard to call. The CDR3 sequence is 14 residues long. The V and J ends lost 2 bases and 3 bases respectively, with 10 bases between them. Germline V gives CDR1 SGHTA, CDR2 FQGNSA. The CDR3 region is CASSLKTRDYGYTF. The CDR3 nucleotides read TGTGCCAGCAGCTTAAAGACCCGGGACTATGGCTACACCTTC.

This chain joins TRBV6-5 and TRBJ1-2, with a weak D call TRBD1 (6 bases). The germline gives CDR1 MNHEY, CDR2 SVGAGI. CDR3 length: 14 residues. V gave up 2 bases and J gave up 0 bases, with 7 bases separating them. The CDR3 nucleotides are TGTGCCAGCAGTTACCGGGACACTAACTATGGCTACACCTTC. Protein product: CASSYRDTNYGYTF.

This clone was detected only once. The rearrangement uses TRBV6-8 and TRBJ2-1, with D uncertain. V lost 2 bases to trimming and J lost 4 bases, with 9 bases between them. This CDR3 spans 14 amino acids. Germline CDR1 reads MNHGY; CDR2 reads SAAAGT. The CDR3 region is CASSYPLSYNEQFF. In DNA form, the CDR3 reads TGTGCCAGCAGTTACCCCCTCTCATACAATGAGCAGTTCTTC.

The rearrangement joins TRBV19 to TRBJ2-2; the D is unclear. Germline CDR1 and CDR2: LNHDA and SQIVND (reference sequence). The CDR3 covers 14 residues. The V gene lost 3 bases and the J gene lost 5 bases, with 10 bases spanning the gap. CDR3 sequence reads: CASSISRLTGELFF. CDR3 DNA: TGTGCCAGTAGTATCAGCCGACTTACCGGGGAGCTGTTTTTT.

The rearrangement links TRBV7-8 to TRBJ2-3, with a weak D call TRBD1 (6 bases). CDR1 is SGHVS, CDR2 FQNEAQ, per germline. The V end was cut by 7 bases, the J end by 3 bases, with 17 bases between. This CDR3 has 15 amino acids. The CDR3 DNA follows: TGTGCCAGCACCAGTACAGGGTTTCGTACAGATACGCAGTATTTT. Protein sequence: CASTSTGFRTDTQYF.

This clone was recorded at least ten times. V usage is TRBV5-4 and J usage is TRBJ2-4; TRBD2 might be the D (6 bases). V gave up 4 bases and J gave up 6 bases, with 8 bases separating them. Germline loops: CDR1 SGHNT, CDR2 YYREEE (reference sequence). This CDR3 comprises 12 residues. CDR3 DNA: TGTGCCAGCAGCAGCGGGTCAAACATTCAGTACTTC. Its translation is CASSSGSNIQYF.

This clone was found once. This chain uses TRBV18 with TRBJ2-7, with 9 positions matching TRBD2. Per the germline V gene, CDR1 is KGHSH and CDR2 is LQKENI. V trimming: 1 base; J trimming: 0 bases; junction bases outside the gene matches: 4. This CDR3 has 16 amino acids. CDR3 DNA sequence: TGTGCCAGCTCACCACTGACTAGCGGTTCCTCCTACGAGCAGTACTTC. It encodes CASSPLTSGSSYEQYF.

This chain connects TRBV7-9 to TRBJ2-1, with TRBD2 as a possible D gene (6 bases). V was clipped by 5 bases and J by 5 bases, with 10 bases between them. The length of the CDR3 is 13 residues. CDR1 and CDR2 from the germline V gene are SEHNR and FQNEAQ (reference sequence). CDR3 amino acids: CASSPRGNNEQFF. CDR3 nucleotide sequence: TGTGCCAGCAGCCCCCGGGGGAACAATGAGCAGTTCTTC.

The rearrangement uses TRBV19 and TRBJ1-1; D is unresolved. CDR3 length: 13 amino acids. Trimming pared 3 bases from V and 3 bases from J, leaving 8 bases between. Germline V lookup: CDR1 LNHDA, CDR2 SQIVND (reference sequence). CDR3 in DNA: TGTGCCAGTAGTATTCGGGGATACACTGAAGCTTTCTTT. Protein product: CASSIRGYTEAFF.

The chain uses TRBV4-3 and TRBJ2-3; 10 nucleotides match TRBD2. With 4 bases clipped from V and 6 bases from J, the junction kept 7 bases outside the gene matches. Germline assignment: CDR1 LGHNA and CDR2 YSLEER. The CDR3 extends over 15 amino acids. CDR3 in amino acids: CASSPQAGGGDTQYF. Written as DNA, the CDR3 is TGCGCCAGCAGCCCCCAAGCGGGAGGGGGGGATACGCAGTATTTT.

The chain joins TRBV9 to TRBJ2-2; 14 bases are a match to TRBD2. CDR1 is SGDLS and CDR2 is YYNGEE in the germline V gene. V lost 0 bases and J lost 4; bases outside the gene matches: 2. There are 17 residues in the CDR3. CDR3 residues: CASSVEGLAGVTGELFF. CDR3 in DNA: TGTGCCAGCAGCGTAGAGGGACTAGCGGGAGTCACCGGGGAGCTGTTTTTT. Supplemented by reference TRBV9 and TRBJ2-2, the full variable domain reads DSGVTQTPKHLITATGQRVTLRCSPRSGDLSVYWYQQSLDQGLQFLIQYYNGEERAKGNILERFSAQQFPDLHSELNLSSLELGDSALYFCASSVEGLAGVTGELFFGEGSRLTVL.

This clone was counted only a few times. Here the CDR3 DNA reads TGCGCCAGCAGAAGGTCGGGGACTAGCGGTTACAATGAGCAGTTCTTC. Protein sequence: CASRRSGTSGYNEQFF. The V and J genes are TRBV5-1 and TRBJ2-1; TRBD2 agrees at 11 bases. The CDR3 is 16 residues long. Germline loops: CDR1 SGHRS, CDR2 YFSETQ. Trimming cost V 5 bases and J 4 bases; bases outside gene matches: 8.

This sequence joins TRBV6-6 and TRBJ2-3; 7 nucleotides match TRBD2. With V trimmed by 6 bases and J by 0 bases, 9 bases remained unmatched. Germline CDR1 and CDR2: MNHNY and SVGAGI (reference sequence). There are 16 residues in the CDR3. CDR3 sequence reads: CASRKRLAGSTDTQYF. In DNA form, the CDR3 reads TGTGCCAGCAGGAAACGACTAGCAGGTAGCACAGATACGCAGTATTTT.

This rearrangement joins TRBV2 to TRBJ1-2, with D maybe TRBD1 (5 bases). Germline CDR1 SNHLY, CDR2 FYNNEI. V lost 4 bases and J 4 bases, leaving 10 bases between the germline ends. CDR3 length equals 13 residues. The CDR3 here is CASSATEAYGYTF. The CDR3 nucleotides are TGTGCCAGCAGTGCGACAGAGGCCTATGGCTACACCTTC.

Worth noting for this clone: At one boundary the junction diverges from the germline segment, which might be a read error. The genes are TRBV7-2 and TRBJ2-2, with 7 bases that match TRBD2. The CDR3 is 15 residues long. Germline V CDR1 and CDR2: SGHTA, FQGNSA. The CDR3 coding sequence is TGTGCCAGCAGATTAGAGGGACTAAGCACCGGGGAGCTGTTTTTT. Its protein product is CASRLEGLSTGELFF. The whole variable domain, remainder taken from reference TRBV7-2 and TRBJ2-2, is GAGVSQSPSNKVTEKGKDVELRCDPISGHTALYWYRQSLGQGLEFLIYFQGNSAPDKSGLPSDRFSAERTGGSVSTLTIQRTQQEDSAVYLCASRLEGLSTGELFFGEGSRLTVL.

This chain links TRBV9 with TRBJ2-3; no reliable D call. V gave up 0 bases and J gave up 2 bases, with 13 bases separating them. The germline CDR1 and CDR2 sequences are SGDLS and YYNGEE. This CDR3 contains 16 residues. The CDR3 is CASSVENIAHTDTQYF. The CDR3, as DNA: TGTGCCAGCAGCGTAGAAAACATAGCCCACACAGATACGCAGTATTTT.

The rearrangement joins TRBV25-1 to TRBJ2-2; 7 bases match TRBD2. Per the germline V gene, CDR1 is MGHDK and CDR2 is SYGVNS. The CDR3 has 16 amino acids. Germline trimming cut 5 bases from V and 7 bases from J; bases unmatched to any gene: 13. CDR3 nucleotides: TGTGCCAGCAGTCCTCAGGGAGGGCGACCGGTCGGGGAGCTGTTTTTT. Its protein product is CASSPQGGRPVGELFF.